A selection of T cell receptor beta chains follows, all from one sample in a study of CD8 T cells in Susac syndrome. TCRdb re-derived calls from the immunoSEQ multiplex PCR reads in MiXCR, one entry per CDR3 protein. The sample lists around 130,000 distinct CDR3 sequences, 85% to 95% occurring once. Input material: CD4+ T cells from PBMCs. The receptors derive from a human donor with multiple sclerosis. CDR3s include the opening cysteine and the closing phenylalanine or tryptophan. A D gene is named only where the DNA matches it firmly. Rows give clone size only sometimes, using once, few, many, or a class for an expanded clone.

DNA: TGCGCCAGCAGGTCTACAGGGATGGGGACCGGGGAGCTGTTTTTT; CDR3: CASRSTGMGTGELFF; size: NA; J: TRBJ2-2; D: NA; V: TRBV5-1
DNA: TGTGCCAGCAGGGATCAGGGGGGGTATGGCTACACCTTC; CDR3: CASRDQGGYGYTF; size: NA; J: TRBJ1-2; D: TRBD1; V: TRBV3-1
DNA: TGTGCCAGCAGTGGACAGGGAACTATTCATTACGAGCAGTACTTC; CDR3: CASSGQGTIHYEQYF; size: NA; J: TRBJ2-7; D: TRBD1; V: TRBV25-1
DNA: TGTGCCAGCAGCCCCGGGGGGGAACGGTACAATGAGCAGTTCTTC; CDR3: CASSPGGERYNEQFF; size: once; J: TRBJ2-1; D: TRBD2; V: TRBV3-1
DNA: TGCAGCGTTGAATCCTCAGGGGTTGCTGAAGCTTTCTTT; CDR3: CSVESSGVAEAFF; size: NA; J: TRBJ1-1; D: NA; V: TRBV29-1
DNA: TGTGCCAGCACCTCCGTCGTGGACGAGCAGTACTTC; CDR3: CASTSVVDEQYF; size: NA; J: TRBJ2-7; D: NA; V: TRBV7-9
DNA: TGTGCCAGCTCACCCTTGCCGGGACTAGCGAACCGCGGGGATTACAATGAGCAGTTCTTC; CDR3: CASSPLPGLANRGDYNEQFF; size: NA; J: TRBJ2-1; D: TRBD2; V: TRBV18
DNA: TGTGCCTGGTATTATCAGGGGAGGGACACTGAAGCTTTCTTT; CDR3: CAWYYQGRDTEAFF; size: NA; J: TRBJ1-1; D: NA; V: TRBV30
DNA: TGCAGCGTTGATAATATGGCCACTGAAGCTTTCTTT; CDR3: CSVDNMATEAFF; size: NA; J: TRBJ1-1; D: NA; V: TRBV29-1
DNA: TGCAGCGTGATGACAGGGGGCTCAGGCGAAGCTTTCTTT; CDR3: CSVMTGGSGEAFF; size: NA; J: TRBJ1-1; D: TRBD1; V: TRBV29-1
DNA: TGTGCCAGCAGTCAATCAACAGGGATAACTGAAGCTTTCTTT; CDR3: CASSQSTGITEAFF; size: NA; J: TRBJ1-1; D: NA; V: TRBV12-3/TRBV12-4
DNA: TGTGCCAGCAGTGAAAATGGATGGGGAACAGATACGCAGTATTTT; CDR3: CASSENGWGTDTQYF; size: NA; J: TRBJ2-3; D: NA; V: TRBV6-1
DNA: TGTGCCAGCAGCCGATGGGACCGATCCTACGAGCAGTACTTC; CDR3: CASSRWDRSYEQYF; size: NA; J: TRBJ2-7; D: NA; V: TRBV3-1
DNA: TGTGCCAGCAGCCCCGACAGGGCCTACGAGCAGTACTTC; CDR3: CASSPDRAYEQYF; size: few; J: TRBJ2-7; D: TRBD1; V: TRBV7-2
DNA: TGTGCCAGCAGCGTAGGGCCACTAGCGGGAGATACCGGGGAGCTGTTTTTT; CDR3: CASSVGPLAGDTGELFF; size: NA; J: TRBJ2-2; D: TRBD2; V: TRBV9
DNA: TGTGCCTGGAGTGCAGGACGGCGCTCCCTTAGCTCCTACAATGAGCAGTTCTTC; CDR3: CAWSAGRRSLSSYNEQFF; size: once; J: TRBJ2-1; D: NA; V: TRBV30
DNA: TGTGCCAGTAGTATTCGACAGAGCCAAGAGACCCAGTACTTC; CDR3: CASSIRQSQETQYF; size: NA; J: TRBJ2-5; D: NA; V: TRBV19
DNA: TGTGCCATCAGTGAGTCTTGGGATGGCTACACCTTC; CDR3: CAISESWDGYTF; size: NA; J: TRBJ1-2; D: NA; V: TRBV10-3
DNA: TGTGCCAGTAGTATAGAGGGCCTCTCCTACGAGCAGTACTTC; CDR3: CASSIEGLSYEQYF; size: NA; J: TRBJ2-7; D: NA; V: TRBV19
DNA: TGCAGTGCTATAGATCCGGCCAATGAGCAGTTCTTC; CDR3: CSAIDPANEQFF; size: once; J: TRBJ2-1; D: NA; V: TRBV20-1
DNA: TGCGCCAGCAGCTTGGTGGGGGGCGGAGAGACCCAGTACTTC; CDR3: CASSLVGGGETQYF; size: NA; J: TRBJ2-5; D: NA; V: TRBV5-1
DNA: TGTGCCAGCAGGGGGACAGGGAACACTGAAGCTTTCTTT; CDR3: CASRGTGNTEAFF; size: NA; J: TRBJ1-1; D: TRBD1; V: TRBV12-3/TRBV12-4
DNA: TGTGCCAGCAGCTTGGGATCCGGGAGGGGGAATGAGCAGTTCTTC; CDR3: CASSLGSGRGNEQFF; size: NA; J: TRBJ2-1; D: TRBD2; V: TRBV5-4
DNA: TGTGCCAGCAGTTTGACGGGGGGGCCTCACTCTTCCGAGCAGTACTTC; CDR3: CASSLTGGPHSSEQYF; size: NA; J: TRBJ2-7; D: TRBD2; V: TRBV12-3/TRBV12-4
DNA: TGTGCCACCAGCAGCGACAGCGGCAGGGGCCTCTATGGCTACACCTTC; CDR3: CATSSDSGRGLYGYTF; size: NA; J: TRBJ1-2; D: NA; V: TRBV15
DNA: TGTGCCAGCAGCTCCCGACTAGGACTAGATACGCAGTATTTT; CDR3: CASSSRLGLDTQYF; size: NA; J: TRBJ2-3; D: NA; V: TRBV6-4